Described below is a single T cell receptor beta chain sequence and its context. Its cognate antigen is unknown. The table came from immunoSEQ multiplex PCR; TCRdb's copy has only in-frame clones and leaves some out. The profile shows 200,000 to 250,000 clones, 94% of them singletons. These data come from a study of T cell responses to AZD1222 COVID-19 vaccine. Study observations and caveats: Only after the peak T cell response were repertoires sampled. Clonal diversity may have been underestimated, and the donors were mostly white British, with more females than males.

The V gene end was trimmed by 5 bases and the J gene end by 10 bases; junction bases not matched to a gene: 7. Germline CDR1 KGHSH, CDR2 LQKENI. This CDR3 has 15 amino acids. V and J are TRBV18 and TRBJ1-6; 11 nucleotides align to TRBD1. The receptor was derived from an adult who received the MenACWY meningococcal vaccine as a control. Sequences were derived from peripheral blood, sampled 28 days after the second dose of the MenACWY control vaccine. CDR3 in amino acids: CASSASGTGGSPLHF. The CDR3 nucleotides are TGTGCCAGCTCAGCTTCCGGGACAGGGGGATCACCCCTCCACTTT.